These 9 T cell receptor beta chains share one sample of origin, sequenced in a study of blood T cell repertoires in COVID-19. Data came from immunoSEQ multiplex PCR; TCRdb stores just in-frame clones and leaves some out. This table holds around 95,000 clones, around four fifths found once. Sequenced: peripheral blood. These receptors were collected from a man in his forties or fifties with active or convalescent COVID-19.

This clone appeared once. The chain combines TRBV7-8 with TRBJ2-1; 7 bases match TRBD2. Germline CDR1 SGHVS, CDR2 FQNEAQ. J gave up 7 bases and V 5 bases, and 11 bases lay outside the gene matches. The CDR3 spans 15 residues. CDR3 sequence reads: CASSVSGQRRNEQFF. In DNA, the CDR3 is TGTGCCAGCAGCGTTAGCGGGCAAAGGAGAAATGAGCAGTTCTTC.

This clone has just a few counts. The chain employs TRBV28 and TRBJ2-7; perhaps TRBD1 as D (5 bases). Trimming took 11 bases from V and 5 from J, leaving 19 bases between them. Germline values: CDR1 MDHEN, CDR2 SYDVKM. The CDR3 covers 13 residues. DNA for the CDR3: TGTGCCCCCGGTAGGGGTAACATGGACGAGCAGTACTTC. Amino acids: CAPGRGNMDEQYF.

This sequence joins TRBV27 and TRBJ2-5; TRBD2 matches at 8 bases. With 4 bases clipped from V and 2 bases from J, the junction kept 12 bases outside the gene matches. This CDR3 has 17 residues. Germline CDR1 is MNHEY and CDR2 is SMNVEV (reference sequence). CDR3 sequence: CASSSQRAGAPQETQYF. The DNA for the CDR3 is TGTGCCAGCAGTTCCCAGCGAGCGGGGGCTCCTCAAGAGACCCAGTACTTC.

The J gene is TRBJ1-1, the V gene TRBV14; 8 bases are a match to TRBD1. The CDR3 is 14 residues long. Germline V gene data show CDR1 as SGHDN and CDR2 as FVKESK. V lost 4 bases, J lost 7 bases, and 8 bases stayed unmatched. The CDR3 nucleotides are TGTGCCAGCAGCCCGACAGGGGTAATTCTTGAAGCTTTCTTT. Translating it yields CASSPTGVILEAFF. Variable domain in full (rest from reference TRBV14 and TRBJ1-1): EAGVTQFPSHSVIEKGQTVTLRCDPISGHDNLYWYRRVMGKEIKFLLHFVKESKQDESGMPNNRFLAERTGGTYSTLKVQPAELEDSGVYFCASSPTGVILEAFFGQGTRLTVV.

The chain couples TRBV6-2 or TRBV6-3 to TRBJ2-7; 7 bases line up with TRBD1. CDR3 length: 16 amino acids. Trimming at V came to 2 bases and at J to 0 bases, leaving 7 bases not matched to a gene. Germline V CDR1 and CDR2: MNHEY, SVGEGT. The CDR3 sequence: CASSYRRDSLSYEQYF. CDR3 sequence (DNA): TGTGCCAGCAGTTACCGCCGGGACAGCCTCTCCTACGAGCAGTACTTC.

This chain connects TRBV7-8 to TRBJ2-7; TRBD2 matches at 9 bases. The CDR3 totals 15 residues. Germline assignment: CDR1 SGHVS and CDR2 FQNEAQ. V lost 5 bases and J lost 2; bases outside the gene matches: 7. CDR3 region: CASSATLAGAYEQYF. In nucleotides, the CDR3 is TGTGCCAGCAGCGCCACTTTAGCGGGAGCCTACGAGCAGTACTTC. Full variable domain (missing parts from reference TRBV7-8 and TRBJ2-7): GAGVSQSPRYKVAKRGQDVALRCDPISGHVSLFWYQQALGQGPEFLTYFQNEAQLDKSGLPSDRFFAERPEGSVSTLKIQRTQQEDSAVYLCASSATLAGAYEQYFGPGTRLTVT.

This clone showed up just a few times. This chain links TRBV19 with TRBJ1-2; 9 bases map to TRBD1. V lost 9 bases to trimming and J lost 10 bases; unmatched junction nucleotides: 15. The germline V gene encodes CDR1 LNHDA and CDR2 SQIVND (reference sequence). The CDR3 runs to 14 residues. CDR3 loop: CASITGGGQGAYTF. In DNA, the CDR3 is TGTGCCAGCATTACAGGGGGCGGACAAGGAGCCTACACCTTC. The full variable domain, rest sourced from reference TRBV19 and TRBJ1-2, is DGGITQSPKYLFRKEGQNVTLSCEQNLNHDAMYWYRQDPGQGLRLIYYSQIVNDFQKGDIAEGYSVSREKKESFPLTVTSAQKNPTAFYLCASITGGGQGAYTFGSGTRLTVV.

The CDR3 region is CASSPGGSNNSPLHF. The CDR3 region has the DNA TGTGCCAGCTCACCAGGAGGTTCGAATAATTCACCCCTCCACTTT. V gene TRBV18 combines with J gene TRBJ1-6; unclear D gene. This CDR3 is built from 15 residues. V shed 2 bases and J shed 5 bases, with 10 bases lying between them. The germline V gene encodes CDR1 KGHSH and CDR2 LQKENI. Supplemented by reference TRBV18 and TRBJ1-6, the full variable domain reads NAGVMQNPRHLVRRRGQEARLRCSPMKGHSHVYWYRQLPEEGLKFMVYLQKENIIDESGMPKERFSAEFPKEGPSILRIQQVVRGDSAAYFCASSPGGSNNSPLHFGNGTRLTVT.

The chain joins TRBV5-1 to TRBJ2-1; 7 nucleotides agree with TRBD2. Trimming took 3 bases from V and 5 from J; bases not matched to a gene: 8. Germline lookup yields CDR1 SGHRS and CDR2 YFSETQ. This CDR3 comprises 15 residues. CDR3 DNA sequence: TGCGCCAGCAGCTCCCTTTCTAGCGGCCACAATGAGCAGTTCTTC. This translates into CASSSLSSGHNEQFF. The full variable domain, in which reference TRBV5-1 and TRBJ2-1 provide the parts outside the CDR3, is KAGVTQTPRYLIKTRGQQVTLSCSPISGHRSVSWYQQTPGQGLQFLFEYFSETQRNKGNFPGRFSGRQFSNSRSEMNVSTLELGDSALYLCASSSLSSGHNEQFFGPGTRLTVL.